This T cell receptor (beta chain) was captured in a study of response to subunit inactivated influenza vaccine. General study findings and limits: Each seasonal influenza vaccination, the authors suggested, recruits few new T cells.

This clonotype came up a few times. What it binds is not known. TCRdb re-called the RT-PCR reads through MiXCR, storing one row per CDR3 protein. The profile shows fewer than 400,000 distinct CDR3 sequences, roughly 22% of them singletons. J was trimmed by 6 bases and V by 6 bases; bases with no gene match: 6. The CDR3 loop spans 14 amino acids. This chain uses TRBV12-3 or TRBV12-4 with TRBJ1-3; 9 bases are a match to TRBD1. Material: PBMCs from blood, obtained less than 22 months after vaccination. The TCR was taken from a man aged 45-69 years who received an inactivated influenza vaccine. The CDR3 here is CASRAGQGKNTIYF. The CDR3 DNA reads TGTGCCAGCAGGGCCGGACAGGGGAAAAACACCATATATTTT.